This passage covers 25 T cell receptor beta chains from one sample sequenced in a study of T cells in Graves' hyperthyroidism and ophthalmopathy. Using RNA transcripts as the source, TCR beta CDR3 regions were amplified. HTBI primers drove first-round RT-PCR of the TCR CDR3. TCRdb called the multiplex PCR reads again in MiXCR, with one record for every CDR3 protein. Among hundreds of thousands of distinct CDR3 sequences listed, around 25% were seen once. Sequenced material: blood. These receptors all come from a middle-aged woman with Graves' ophthalmopathy.

The table lists this clonotype with many counts. The V gene is TRBV25-1, the J gene TRBJ2-7; a possible D gene is TRBD1 (8 bases). Germline V gives CDR1 MGHDK, CDR2 SYGVNS. Trimming took 7 bases from V and 5 from J, leaving 15 bases between them. This CDR3 contains 13 residues. The CDR3 is CASTGQGGNEQYF. The DNA of the CDR3 is TGTGCCAGCACAGGACAGGGAGGGAACGAGCAGTACTTC.

This clonotype has ten or more counts. The J gene is TRBJ1-6, the V gene TRBV2; a weak D match, TRBD1 (5 bases). CDR1 and CDR2 (germline): SNHLY, FYNNEI. The length of the CDR3 is 11 residues. V gave up 4 bases and J gave up 15 bases, with 10 bases separating them. The CDR3 bases are TGTGCCAGCAGTGTTTTGGGACTCCTCCACTTT. Its protein product is CASSVLGLLHF.

This clonotype was observed at least ten times. The chain couples TRBV19 to TRBJ1-5, with 8 bases aligning to TRBD1. V trimming: 3 bases; J trimming: 5 bases; junction bases outside the gene matches: 12. This CDR3 is built from 17 residues. CDR1 LNHDA and CDR2 SQIVND come from the germline V gene (reference sequence). In DNA, the CDR3 is TGTGCCAGTAGTATCCTAGGACAGGGAGGACGCTATCAGCCCCAGCATTTT. Translating it yields CASSILGQGGRYQPQHF. The full variable domain, in which reference TRBV19 and TRBJ1-5 provide the parts outside the CDR3, is DGGITQSPKYLFRKEGQNVTLSCEQNLNHDAMYWYRQDPGQGLRLIYYSQIVNDFQKGDIAEGYSVSREKKESFPLTVTSAQKNPTAFYLCASSILGQGGRYQPQHFGDGTRLSIL.

This rearrangement joins TRBV9 to TRBJ2-7, with 10 bases matching TRBD2. The J segment lost 0 bases and the V segment lost 3 bases, leaving 3 bases of the junction unmatched. The germline V gene has CDR1 SGDLS and CDR2 YYNGEE. This CDR3 comprises 15 residues. Here the CDR3 DNA reads TGTGCCAGCAGCGCAACTAGCGGGATCTCCTACGAGCAGTACTTC. Residues: CASSATSGISYEQYF.

The sample holds many counts of this clonotype. CDR3 bases: TGTGCCAGTAGGGCGGGACACACCTCCTACGAGCAGTACTTC. It encodes CASRAGHTSYEQYF. This chain joins TRBV19 and TRBJ2-7; D may match TRBD1 or TRBD2 (6 bases each). This CDR3 is 14 amino acids long. V was clipped by 6 bases and J by 0 bases, with 12 bases between them. Germline-derived CDR1 and CDR2 are LNHDA and SQIVND (reference sequence).

This clonotype was picked up many times. The gene calls are TRBV28 and TRBJ2-7; 14 bases match TRBD2. Germline CDR1 is MDHEN and CDR2 is SYDVKM. The V gene end was trimmed by 4 bases and the J gene end by 3 bases; junction bases not matched to a gene: 8. The CDR3 length is 17 residues. CDR3 sequence (DNA): TGTGCCAGCAGTTCCACCTTCGGGACTAGCGGGAGCTACGAGCAGTACTTC. Amino acids: CASSSTFGTSGSYEQYF.

This clonotype was picked up many times. The chain employs TRBV29-1 and TRBJ2-7; 11 nucleotides align to TRBD2. Per the germline V gene, CDR1 is SQVTM and CDR2 is ANQGSEA. After removal of 3 bases from V and 6 bases from J, the junction contained 4 bases not matched to a gene. This CDR3 region has 13 residues. CDR3 bases: TGCAGCGTTGAGACTAGCGGGATGGGCGAGCAGTACTTC. It yields the protein CSVETSGMGEQYF.

This clonotype was counted between two and nine times. The chain carries TRBV2 and TRBJ2-5, with D possibly being TRBD1 (5 bases). The V gene lost 8 bases and the J gene lost 5 bases, with 18 bases spanning the gap. This CDR3 has 14 residues. The V gene's germline CDR1 is SNHLY and CDR2 FYNNEI. This CDR3 reads CASGASNRAETQYF. CDR3 bases: TGTGCCAGCGGGGCGAGCAATCGCGCGGAGACCCAGTACTTC.

This clonotype was recorded a few times. The CDR3 sequence is CASKIYAGGLETQYF. The CDR3 DNA is TGTGCCAGCAAAATTTACGCGGGAGGTCTGGAGACCCAGTACTTC. The chain has TRBV27 and TRBJ2-5; 8 bases are shared with TRBD2. Germline V gene data show CDR1 as MNHEY and CDR2 as SMNVEV (reference sequence). V was pared by 7 bases and J by 5 bases, with 12 bases of the junction left unmatched. This CDR3 has 15 amino acids.

The V call is TRBV7-8, the J call TRBJ2-5; the D gene is possibly TRBD2 (5 bases). This CDR3 comprises 12 residues. The germline V and J ends were trimmed by 5 bases and 5 bases, with 9 bases remaining between them. From germline, CDR1 is SGHVS and CDR2 FQNEAQ. The CDR3 DNA reads TGTGCCAGCAGCCCCACGGGGGAGACCCAGTACTTC. This encodes CASSPTGETQYF. Drawing the rest from reference TRBV7-8 and TRBJ2-5, the complete variable domain is GAGVSQSPRYKVAKRGQDVALRCDPISGHVSLFWYQQALGQGPEFLTYFQNEAQLDKSGLPSDRFFAERPEGSVSTLKIQRTQQEDSAVYLCASSPTGETQYFGPGTRLLVL.

Details on this clonotype: An end of the junction does not agree with germline; a read error may underlie this. The chain couples TRBV6-5 to TRBJ1-2; 8 nucleotides align to TRBD1. The germline V gene has CDR1 MNHEY and CDR2 SVGAGI. The CDR3 loop spans 14 amino acids. CDR3 bases: TGTGCCAGCAGTTACACCACAGGGGGACATGGCTGCACCTTC. Translation: CASSYTTGGHGCTF.

This clonotype was detected many times. This chain links TRBV28 with TRBJ1-2; possible D gene TRBD1, 5 bases. The germline V gene encodes CDR1 MDHEN and CDR2 SYDVKM. V lost 2 bases to trimming and J lost 2 bases, with 9 bases between them. The CDR3 is made up of 14 amino acids. This CDR3 is CASSLGARNYGYTF. CDR3 DNA sequence: TGTGCCAGCAGTTTAGGGGCCAGGAACTATGGCTACACCTTC.

This clonotype has ten or more counts. The V call is TRBV7-8, the J call TRBJ2-5; D could derive from TRBD1 or TRBD2 (5 bases each). The CDR3 is made up of 12 amino acids. Germline CDR1 is SGHVS and CDR2 is FQNEAQ. Trimming shortened V by 7 bases and J by 5 bases, and 11 bases separated the two germline ends. CDR3 sequence: CASNPGTETQYF. For the CDR3, the DNA is TGTGCCAGCAACCCTGGGACGGAGACCCAGTACTTC.

This clonotype was counted at least ten times. The V call is TRBV4-1, the J call TRBJ1-2; 9 bases are a match to TRBD1. CDR3 length: 15 amino acids. V lost 1 base to trimming and J lost 7 bases; unmatched junction nucleotides: 7. Germline loops: CDR1 MGHRA, CDR2 YSYEKL. CDR3 nucleotides: TGCGCCAGCAGCCAAGCGGGACAGGGTTTCGGTGGCTACACCTTC. It codes for CASSQAGQGFGGYTF.

This clonotype was counted ten times or more. This chain links TRBV2 with TRBJ1-1; D is uncertain. V was pared by 6 bases and J by 4 bases, with 9 bases between. This CDR3 comprises 12 residues. From germline, CDR1 is SNHLY and CDR2 FYNNEI. CDR3: CASRVVGTEAFF. The CDR3 bases are TGTGCCAGCAGGGTGGTAGGCACTGAAGCTTTCTTT.

This clonotype came up many times. The rearrangement joins TRBV9 to TRBJ2-2, with TRBD2 matching 12 bases. Germline CDR1 SGDLS, CDR2 YYNGEE. The CDR3 is made up of 21 amino acids. V gave up 3 bases and J gave up 5 bases; unmatched junction bases: 20. CDR3 DNA: TGTGCCAGCAGCGGAGGGAAAACCGGGACGCAACTAGCGGGAGGAACCGGGGAGCTGTTTTTT. Its protein product is CASSGGKTGTQLAGGTGELFF.

At least ten counts were recorded for this clonotype. CDR3 amino acids: CASSLRPLLYEQYF. The CDR3 DNA reads TGTGCCAGCAGCTTACGGCCACTCCTCTACGAGCAGTACTTC. The genes are TRBV7-8 and TRBJ2-7; D unclear. This CDR3 has 14 residues. Germline CDR1 SGHVS, CDR2 FQNEAQ. Deletions cut 2 bases from V and 3 bases from J, with 11 bases between.

This clonotype was recorded at least ten times. The rearrangement uses TRBV19 and TRBJ2-4; 7 bases agree with TRBD1. Germline V gene lookup returns CDR1 LNHDA and CDR2 SQIVND (reference sequence). The length of the CDR3 is 13 residues. Unmatched junction bases numbered 0, after V lost 1 base and J lost 6 bases. In DNA form, the CDR3 reads TGTGCCAGTAGTATAGGGGACAGAAACATTCAGTACTTC. This codes for CASSIGDRNIQYF.

This clonotype was found many times. The chain combines TRBV7-3 with TRBJ1-1, with D perhaps TRBD1 (6 bases). CDR1 and CDR2 (germline): SGHTA, FQGTGA. With 1 base removed from V and 0 bases from J, the gap between germline ends came to 18 bases. The CDR3 contains 18 residues. CDR3: CASSLRGTPQRLNTEAFF. The CDR3 DNA reads TGTGCCAGCAGCTTAAGGGGGACACCCCAGAGATTGAACACTGAAGCTTTCTTT.

Points on this clonotype: Here the CDR3 omits its conserved ending phenylalanine or tryptophan, so a read error is the likely source. V usage is TRBV30 and J usage is TRBJ1-5; D might be TRBD1 (6 bases). Per the germline V gene, CDR1 is GTSNPN and CDR2 is SVGIG (reference sequence). V lost 2 bases to trimming and J lost 6 bases, with 14 bases between them. The CDR3 length is 14 residues. Here the CDR3 reads CAWSHQGGGQPQHL. CDR3 DNA: TGTGCCTGGAGTCACCAGGGAGGGGGTCAGCCCCAGCATCTT.

The V gene is TRBV28, the J gene TRBJ1-5, with a weak D call TRBD1 (6 bases). Germline V gene sequence: CDR1 MDHEN, CDR2 SYDVKM. The CDR3 is 20 residues long. Trimming stripped 3 bases from V and 2 bases from J, with 26 bases between. The CDR3 DNA follows: TGTGCCAGCAGTTTCGATGGGGGCAAATGGGGGCGCCGGGGCAATCAGCCCCAGCATTTT. Protein product: CASSFDGGKWGRRGNQPQHF.

This clonotype has at least ten counts. The gene calls are TRBV20-1 and TRBJ2-7, with 10 nucleotides matching TRBD1. The V and J ends lost 6 bases and 0 bases, in that order; junction bases with no gene match: 2. CDR1 DFQATT and CDR2 SNEGSKA come from the germline V gene (reference sequence). The length of the CDR3 is 13 residues. CDR3 DNA: TGCAGTGCGGACAGGGGGAGCTCCTACGAGCAGTACTTC. This gives the protein CSADRGSSYEQYF.

V and J are TRBV25-1 and TRBJ2-7; D gene unclear. The CDR3 length is 14 residues. Trimming removed 3 bases at V and 2 bases at J, with 11 bases between. Germline CDR1 reads MGHDK; CDR2 reads SYGVNS. This chain's CDR3 is CASSELKSTYEQYF. The CDR3 nucleotides read TGTGCCAGCAGTGAGCTAAAGTCCACCTACGAGCAGTACTTC.

This clonotype was counted between two and nine times. The V gene is TRBV6-5, the J gene TRBJ1-1; D not resolved. CDR1 is MNHEY and CDR2 is SVGAGI in the germline V gene. V lost 2 bases to trimming and J lost 1 base, with 8 bases between them. The CDR3 has 14 amino acids. In DNA, the CDR3 is TGTGCCAGCAGTTACCAGAGGAGGAACACTGAAGCTTTCTTT. This gives the protein CASSYQRRNTEAFF.

This clonotype was detected many times. The V gene is TRBV6-5, the J gene TRBJ1-5, with a weak D call TRBD1 (5 bases). V was pared by 3 bases and J by 3 bases, with 9 bases between. This CDR3 has 14 residues. CDR1 is MNHEY and CDR2 is SVGAGI in the germline V gene. CDR3 sequence: CASSYAGDNQPQHF. The CDR3 nucleotides are TGTGCCAGCAGTTATGCGGGGGACAATCAGCCCCAGCATTTT.